This TCR beta chain was identified in a study of shared clonotypes between healthy human individuals. Naive CD8 cells comprised CD45RO-negative, CCR7-positively selected cells, excluding terminally differentiated effector memory CD45RA+ cells. As concerns this clone: Its antigen is as yet unknown.

The ends were cut back, 6 bases at V and 5 bases at J, with 13 bases in the middle. This CDR3 is 13 amino acids long. Germline V gene sequence: CDR1 LNHNV, CDR2 YYDKDF (reference sequence). Genomic DNA of each subset was evenly split across several immunoSEQ plates. Assay: immunoSEQ multiplex PCR; the TCRdb copy retains only in-frame clones and omits some. The table lists around 2.1 million clones, 85% to 95% of them singletons. Findings of the study overall: Non-shared clonotypes displayed generation probabilities falling below those of clonotypes present in all four donors.

This chain links TRBV15 with TRBJ1-1; no clear D gene. The TCR sequence derives from a young man in good health. Some clones in this sample may be carry-over from other donors' samples. Specimen: naive CD8+ T cells from PBMCs. The CDR3 DNA reads TGTGCCACCAGTCACCGGAGCGAAACTGAAGCTTTCTTT. Translation gives CATSHRSETEAFF.